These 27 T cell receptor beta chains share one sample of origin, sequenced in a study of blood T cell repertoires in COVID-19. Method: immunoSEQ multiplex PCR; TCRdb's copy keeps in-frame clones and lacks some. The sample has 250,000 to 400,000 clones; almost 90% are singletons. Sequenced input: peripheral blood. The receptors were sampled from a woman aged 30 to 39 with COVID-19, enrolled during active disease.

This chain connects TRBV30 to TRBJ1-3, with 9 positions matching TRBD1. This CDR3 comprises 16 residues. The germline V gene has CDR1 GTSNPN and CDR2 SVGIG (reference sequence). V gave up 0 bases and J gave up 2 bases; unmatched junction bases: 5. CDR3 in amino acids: CAWSVGTGTPGNTIYF. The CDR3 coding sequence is TGTGCCTGGAGTGTCGGGACAGGGACGCCTGGAAACACCATATATTTT. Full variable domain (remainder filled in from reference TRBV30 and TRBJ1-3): SQTIHQWPATLVQPVGSPLSLECTVEGTSNPNLYWYRQAAGRGLQLLFYSVGIGQISSEVPQNLSASRPQDRQFILSSKKLLLSDSGFYLCAWSVGTGTPGNTIYFGEGSWLTVV.

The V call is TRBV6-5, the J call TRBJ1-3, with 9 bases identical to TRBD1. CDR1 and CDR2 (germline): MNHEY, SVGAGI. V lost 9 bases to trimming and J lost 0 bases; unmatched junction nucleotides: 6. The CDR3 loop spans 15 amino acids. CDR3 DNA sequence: TGTGCCAGTGTGACAGGGGGTGCCTCTGGAAACACCATATATTTT. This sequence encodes CASVTGGASGNTIYF.

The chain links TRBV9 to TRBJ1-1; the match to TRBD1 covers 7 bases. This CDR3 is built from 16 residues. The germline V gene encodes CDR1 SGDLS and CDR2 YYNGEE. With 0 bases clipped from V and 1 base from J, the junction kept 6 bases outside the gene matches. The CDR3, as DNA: TGTGCCAGCAGCGTAGAGCCAGGGGGATGGAACACTGAAGCTTTCTTT. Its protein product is CASSVEPGGWNTEAFF.

CDR3 DNA sequence: TGTGCCAGTAGCCCTATCGGGACTAGCGGGAGAGGAACCGGGGAGCTGTTTTTT. This encodes CASSPIGTSGRGTGELFF. This chain connects TRBV19 to TRBJ2-2, with 14 nucleotides matching TRBD2. From germline, CDR1 is LNHDA and CDR2 SQIVND (reference sequence). Trimming cost V 6 bases and J 5 bases; bases outside gene matches: 11. The CDR3 contains 18 residues.

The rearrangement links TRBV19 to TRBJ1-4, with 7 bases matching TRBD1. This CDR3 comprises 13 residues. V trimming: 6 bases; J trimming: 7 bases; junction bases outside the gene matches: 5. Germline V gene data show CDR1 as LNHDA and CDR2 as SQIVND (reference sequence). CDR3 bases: TGTGCCAGTAGGAGACAGGGAACTGAAAAACTGTTTTTT. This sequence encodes CASRRQGTEKLFF.

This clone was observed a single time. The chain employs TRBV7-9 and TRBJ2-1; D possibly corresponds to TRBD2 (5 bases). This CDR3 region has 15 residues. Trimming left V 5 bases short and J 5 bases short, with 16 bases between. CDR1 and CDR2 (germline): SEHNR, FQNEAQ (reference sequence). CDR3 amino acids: CASSTSRGPNNEQFF. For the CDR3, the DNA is TGTGCCAGCAGCACATCCCGCGGGCCCAACAATGAGCAGTTCTTC.

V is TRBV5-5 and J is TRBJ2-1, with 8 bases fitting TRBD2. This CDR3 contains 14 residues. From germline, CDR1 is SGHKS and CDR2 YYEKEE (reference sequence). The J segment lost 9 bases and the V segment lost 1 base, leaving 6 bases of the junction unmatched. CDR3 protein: CASSLREGRFEQFF. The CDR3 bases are TGTGCCAGCAGCTTGCGGGAGGGGCGGTTTGAGCAGTTCTTC.

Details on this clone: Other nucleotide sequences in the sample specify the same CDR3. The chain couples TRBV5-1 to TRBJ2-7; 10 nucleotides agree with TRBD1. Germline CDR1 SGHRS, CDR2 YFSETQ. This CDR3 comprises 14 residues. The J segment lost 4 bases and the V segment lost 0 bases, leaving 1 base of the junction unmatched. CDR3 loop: CASSLGQGAYEQYF. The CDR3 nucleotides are TGCGCCAGCAGCTTGGGACAGGGGGCATACGAGCAGTACTTC.

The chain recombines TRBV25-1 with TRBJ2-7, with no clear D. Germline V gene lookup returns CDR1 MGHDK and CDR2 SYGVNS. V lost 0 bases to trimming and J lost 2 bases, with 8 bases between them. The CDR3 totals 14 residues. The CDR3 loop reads CASSEYYGAYEQYF. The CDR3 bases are TGTGCCAGCAGTGAATATTACGGAGCCTACGAGCAGTACTTC.

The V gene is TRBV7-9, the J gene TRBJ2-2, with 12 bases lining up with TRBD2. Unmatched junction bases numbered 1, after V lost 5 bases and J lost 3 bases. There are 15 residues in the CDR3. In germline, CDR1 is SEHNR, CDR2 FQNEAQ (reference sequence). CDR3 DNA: TGTGCCAGCAGCCGGACTAGCGGGGACACCGGGGAGCTGTTTTTT. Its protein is CASSRTSGDTGELFF.

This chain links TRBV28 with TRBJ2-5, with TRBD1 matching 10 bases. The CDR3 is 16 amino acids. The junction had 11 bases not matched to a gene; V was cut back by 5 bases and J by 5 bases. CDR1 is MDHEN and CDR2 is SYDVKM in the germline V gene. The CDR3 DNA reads TGTGCCAGCAGTACCAACCGGGACAGGGGTCGCGAGACCCAGTACTTC. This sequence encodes CASSTNRDRGRETQYF.

CDR3 nucleotide sequence: TGCGCCAGCAGCTGGACAGGGGGTGTAGCAGATACGCAGTATTTT. This encodes CASSWTGGVADTQYF. The chain combines TRBV10-2 with TRBJ2-3; 10 bases agree with TRBD1. The J segment lost 4 bases and the V segment lost 6 bases, leaving 7 bases of the junction unmatched. The CDR3 consists of 15 residues. Per the germline V gene, CDR1 is WSHSY and CDR2 is SAAADI.

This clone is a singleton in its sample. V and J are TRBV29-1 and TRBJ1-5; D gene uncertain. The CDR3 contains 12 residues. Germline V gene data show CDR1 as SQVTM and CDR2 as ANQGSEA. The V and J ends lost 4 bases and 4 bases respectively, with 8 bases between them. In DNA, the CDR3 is TGCAGCGTTGCCAGCGGAAATCAGCCCCAGCATTTT. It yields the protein CSVASGNQPQHF.

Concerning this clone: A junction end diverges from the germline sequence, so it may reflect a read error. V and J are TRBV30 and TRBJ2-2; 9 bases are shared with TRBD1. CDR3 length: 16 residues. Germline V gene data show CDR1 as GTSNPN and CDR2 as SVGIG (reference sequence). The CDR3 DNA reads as TGTACCTGGGGCTCCGGGACAGGGTCTAACACCGGGGAGCTGTTTTTT. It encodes CTWGSGTGSNTGELFF.

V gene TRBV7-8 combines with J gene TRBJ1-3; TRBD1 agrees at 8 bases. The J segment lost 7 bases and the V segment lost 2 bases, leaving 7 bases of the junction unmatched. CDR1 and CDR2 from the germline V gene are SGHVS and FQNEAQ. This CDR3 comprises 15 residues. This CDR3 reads CASSLPGGLRNTIYF. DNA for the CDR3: TGTGCCAGCAGCTTACCAGGGGGCTTGAGGAACACCATATATTTT.

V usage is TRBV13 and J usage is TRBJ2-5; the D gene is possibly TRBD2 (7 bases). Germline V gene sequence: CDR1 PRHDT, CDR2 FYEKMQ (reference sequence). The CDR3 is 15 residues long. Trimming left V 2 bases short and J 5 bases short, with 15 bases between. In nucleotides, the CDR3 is TGTGCCAGCAGCTTACTTTCCGGGGGGCGGGAGACCCAGTACTTC. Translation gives CASSLLSGGRETQYF.

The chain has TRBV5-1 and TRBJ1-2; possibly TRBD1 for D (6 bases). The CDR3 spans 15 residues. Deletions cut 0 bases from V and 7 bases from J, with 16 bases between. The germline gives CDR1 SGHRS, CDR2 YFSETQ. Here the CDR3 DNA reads TGCGCCAGCAGCTTGGACGGGCAGCGAGGGGGTGGCTACACCTTC. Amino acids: CASSLDGQRGGGYTF.

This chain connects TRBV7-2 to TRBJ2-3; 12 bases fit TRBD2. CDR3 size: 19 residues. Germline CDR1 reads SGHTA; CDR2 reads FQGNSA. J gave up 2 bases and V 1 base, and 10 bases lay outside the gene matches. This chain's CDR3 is CASSLVGAGTSGFTDTQYF. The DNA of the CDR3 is TGTGCCAGCAGCTTAGTAGGGGCGGGGACTAGCGGGTTCACAGATACGCAGTATTTT.

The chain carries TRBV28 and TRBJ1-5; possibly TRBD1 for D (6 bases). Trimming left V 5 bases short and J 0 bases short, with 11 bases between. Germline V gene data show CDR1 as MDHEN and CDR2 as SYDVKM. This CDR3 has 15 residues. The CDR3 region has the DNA TGTGCCAGCAGTAACAGGGAGTATAGCAATCAGCCCCAGCATTTT. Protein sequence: CASSNREYSNQPQHF.

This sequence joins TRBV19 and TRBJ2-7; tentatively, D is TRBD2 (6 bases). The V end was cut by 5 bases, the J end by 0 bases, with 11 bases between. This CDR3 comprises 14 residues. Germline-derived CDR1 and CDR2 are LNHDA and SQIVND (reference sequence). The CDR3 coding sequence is TGTGCCAGTAGTTACGACGGGAGCTCCTACGAGCAGTACTTC. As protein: CASSYDGSSYEQYF. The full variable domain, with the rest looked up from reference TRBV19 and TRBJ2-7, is DGGITQSPKYLFRKEGQNVTLSCEQNLNHDAMYWYRQDPGQGLRLIYYSQIVNDFQKGDIAEGYSVSREKKESFPLTVTSAQKNPTAFYLCASSYDGSSYEQYFGPGTRLTVT.

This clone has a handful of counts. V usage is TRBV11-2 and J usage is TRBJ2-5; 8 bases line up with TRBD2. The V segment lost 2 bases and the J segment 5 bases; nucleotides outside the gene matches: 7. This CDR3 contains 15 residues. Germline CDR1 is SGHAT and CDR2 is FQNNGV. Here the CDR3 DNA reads TGTGCCAGCAGCTTAACCGGGAGGGCCGTTGAGACCCAGTACTTC. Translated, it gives CASSLTGRAVETQYF.

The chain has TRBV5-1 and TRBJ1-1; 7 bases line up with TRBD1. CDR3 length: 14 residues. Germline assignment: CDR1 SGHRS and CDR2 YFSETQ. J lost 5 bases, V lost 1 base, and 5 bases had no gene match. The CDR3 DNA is TGCGCCAGCAGCTTGTTCGGACAGGAGACTGAAGCTTTCTTT. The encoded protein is CASSLFGQETEAFF.

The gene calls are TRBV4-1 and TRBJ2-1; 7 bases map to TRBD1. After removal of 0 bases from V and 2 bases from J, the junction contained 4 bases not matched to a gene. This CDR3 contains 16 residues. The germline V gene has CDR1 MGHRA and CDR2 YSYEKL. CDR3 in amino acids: CASSQETGNTYNEQFF. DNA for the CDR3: TGCGCCAGCAGCCAAGAGACAGGGAATACCTACAATGAGCAGTTCTTC.

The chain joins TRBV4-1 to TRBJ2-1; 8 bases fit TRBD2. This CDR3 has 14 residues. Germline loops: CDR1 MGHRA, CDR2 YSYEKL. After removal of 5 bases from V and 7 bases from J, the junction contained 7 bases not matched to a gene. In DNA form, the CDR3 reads TGCGCCAGCAGCGGGACTAGATTAATGAATGAGCAGTTCTTC. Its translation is CASSGTRLMNEQFF.

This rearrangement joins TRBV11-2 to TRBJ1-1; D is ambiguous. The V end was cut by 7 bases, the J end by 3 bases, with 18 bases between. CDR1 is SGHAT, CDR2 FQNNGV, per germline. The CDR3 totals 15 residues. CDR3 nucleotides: TGTGCCAGCATCCCTAACGTTTCACGGTACACTGAAGCTTTCTTT. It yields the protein CASIPNVSRYTEAFF.

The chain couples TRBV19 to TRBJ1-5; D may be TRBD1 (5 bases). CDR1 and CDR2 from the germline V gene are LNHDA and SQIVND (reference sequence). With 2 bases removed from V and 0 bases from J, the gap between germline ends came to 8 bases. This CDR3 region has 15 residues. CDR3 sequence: CASSIYGGSNQPQHF. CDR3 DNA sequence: TGTGCCAGTAGTATATACGGGGGTAGCAATCAGCCCCAGCATTTT.

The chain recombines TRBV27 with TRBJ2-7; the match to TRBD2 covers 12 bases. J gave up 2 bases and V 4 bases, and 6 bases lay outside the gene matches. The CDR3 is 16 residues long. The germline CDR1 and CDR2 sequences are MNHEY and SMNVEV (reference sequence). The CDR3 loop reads CASSSASGRAPYEQYF. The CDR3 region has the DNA TGTGCCAGCAGTTCCGCTAGCGGGAGGGCTCCCTACGAGCAGTACTTC.